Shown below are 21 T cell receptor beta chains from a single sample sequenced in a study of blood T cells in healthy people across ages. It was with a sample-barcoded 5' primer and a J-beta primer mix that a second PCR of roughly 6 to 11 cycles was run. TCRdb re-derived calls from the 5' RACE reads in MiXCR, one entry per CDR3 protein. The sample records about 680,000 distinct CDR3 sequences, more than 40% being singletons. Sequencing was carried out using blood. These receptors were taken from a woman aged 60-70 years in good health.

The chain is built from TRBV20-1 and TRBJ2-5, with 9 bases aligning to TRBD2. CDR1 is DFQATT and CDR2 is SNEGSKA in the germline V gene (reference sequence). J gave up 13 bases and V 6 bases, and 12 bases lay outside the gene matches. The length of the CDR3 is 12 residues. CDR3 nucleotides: TGCAGTGCCCCGCCCGATAGCGGGAGTTCGTACTTC. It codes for CSAPPDSGSSYF.

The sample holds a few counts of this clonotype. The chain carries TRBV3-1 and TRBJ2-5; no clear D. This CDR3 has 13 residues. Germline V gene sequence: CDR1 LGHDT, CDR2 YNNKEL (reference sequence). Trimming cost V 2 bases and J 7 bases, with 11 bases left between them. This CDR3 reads CASSQILSGTQYF. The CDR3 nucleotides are TGTGCCAGCAGCCAAATACTATCCGGGACCCAGTACTTC.

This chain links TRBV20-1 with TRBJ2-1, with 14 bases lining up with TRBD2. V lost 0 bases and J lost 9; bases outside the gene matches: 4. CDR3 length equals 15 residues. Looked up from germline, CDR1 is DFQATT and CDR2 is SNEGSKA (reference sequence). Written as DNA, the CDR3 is TGCAGTGCTAGAGATCCGACTAGCGGGGGGGTTGAGCAGTTCTTC. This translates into CSARDPTSGGVEQFF.

This CDR3 reads CASTFTRPSGSSEQYF. For the CDR3, the DNA is TGTGCCAGCACCTTTACTCGGCCTAGCGGGAGTAGTGAGCAGTACTTC. The rearrangement joins TRBV7-2 to TRBJ2-7, with 10 positions matching TRBD2. The CDR3 contains 16 residues. Germline V gene sequence: CDR1 SGHTA, CDR2 FQGNSA. The J segment lost 7 bases and the V segment lost 7 bases, leaving 16 bases of the junction unmatched.

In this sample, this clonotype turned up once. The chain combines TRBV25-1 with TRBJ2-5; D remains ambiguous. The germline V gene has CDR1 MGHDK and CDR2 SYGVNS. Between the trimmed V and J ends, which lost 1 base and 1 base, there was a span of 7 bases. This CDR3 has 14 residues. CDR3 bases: TGTGCCAGCAGTGAATTTCTAGTCCAAGAGACCCAGTACTTC. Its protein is CASSEFLVQETQYF.

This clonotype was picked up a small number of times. CDR3 DNA sequence: TGTGCCAGCAGAATCCTTAGCGGGAGAGGCTCCTACAATGAGCAGTTCTTC. Amino acid sequence: CASRILSGRGSYNEQFF. The V call is TRBV6-2 or TRBV6-3, the J call TRBJ2-1; TRBD2 aligns across 9 bases. The CDR3 loop spans 17 amino acids. The V segment lost 6 bases and the J segment 0 bases; nucleotides outside the gene matches: 9. Germline V gene lookup returns CDR1 MNHEY and CDR2 SVGEGT.

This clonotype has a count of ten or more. Here the CDR3 reads CASSPRLAGSYEQYF. CDR3 bases: TGTGCCAGCAGTCCTCGACTAGCGGGATCCTACGAGCAGTACTTC. J is TRBJ2-7 and V is TRBV27; TRBD2 agrees at 11 bases. The CDR3 loop spans 15 amino acids. J was trimmed by 1 base and V by 5 bases; bases with no gene match: 4. Germline loops: CDR1 MNHEY, CDR2 SMNVEV (reference sequence).

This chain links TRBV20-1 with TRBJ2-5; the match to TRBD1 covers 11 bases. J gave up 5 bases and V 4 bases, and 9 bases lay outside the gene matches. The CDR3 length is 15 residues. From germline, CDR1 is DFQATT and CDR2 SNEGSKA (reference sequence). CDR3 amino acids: CSATLRTGGLETQYF. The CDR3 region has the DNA TGCAGTGCTACCCTCCGGACAGGGGGCTTGGAGACCCAGTACTTC.

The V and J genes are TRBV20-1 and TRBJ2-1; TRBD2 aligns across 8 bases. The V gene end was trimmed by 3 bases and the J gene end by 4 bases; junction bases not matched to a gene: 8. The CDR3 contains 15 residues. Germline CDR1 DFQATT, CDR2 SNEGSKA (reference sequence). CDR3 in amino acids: CSARPLAANYNEQFF. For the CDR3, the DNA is TGCAGTGCTAGGCCACTAGCGGCGAATTACAATGAGCAGTTCTTC.

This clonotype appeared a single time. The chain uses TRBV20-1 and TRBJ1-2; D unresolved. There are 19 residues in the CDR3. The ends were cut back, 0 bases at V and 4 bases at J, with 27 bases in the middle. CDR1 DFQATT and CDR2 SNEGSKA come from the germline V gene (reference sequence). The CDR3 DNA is TGCAGTGCTAGAGATCTCACTCCTGGAGGAGCAACCCTCCTCTATGGCTACACCTTC. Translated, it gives CSARDLTPGGATLLYGYTF.

The CDR3, as DNA: TGTGCCAGCAGGGACCAACAGGCGAATGAGCAGTTCTTC. Translating it yields CASRDQQANEQFF. V is TRBV6-6 and J is TRBJ2-1, with D possibly TRBD1 on 5 matching bases. Trimming stripped 6 bases from V and 7 bases from J, with 13 bases between. The CDR3 has 13 amino acids. Germline assignment: CDR1 MNHNY and CDR2 SVGAGI (reference sequence).

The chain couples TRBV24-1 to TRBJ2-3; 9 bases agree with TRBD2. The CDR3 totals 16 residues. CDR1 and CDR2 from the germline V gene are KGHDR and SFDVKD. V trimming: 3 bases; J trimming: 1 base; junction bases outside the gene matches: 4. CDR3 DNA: TGTGCCACCAGTGATCCGCGGACTAGCGGCACAGATACGCAGTATTTT. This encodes CATSDPRTSGTDTQYF.

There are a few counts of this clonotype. The CDR3 DNA reads as TGCAGCGTTGGTGGTGGGAGGGGAGATACGCAGTATTTT. This encodes CSVGGGRGDTQYF. The rearrangement links TRBV29-1 to TRBJ2-3, with 7 bases fitting TRBD2. The CDR3 is made up of 13 amino acids. The germline V gene encodes CDR1 SQVTM and CDR2 ANQGSEA. Unmatched junction bases numbered 6, after V lost 4 bases and J lost 5 bases.

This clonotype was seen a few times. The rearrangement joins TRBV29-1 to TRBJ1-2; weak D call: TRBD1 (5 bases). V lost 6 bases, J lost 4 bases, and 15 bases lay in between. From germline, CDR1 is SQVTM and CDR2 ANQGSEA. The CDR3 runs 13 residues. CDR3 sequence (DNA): TGCAGCGTCTTACAGGTTATCAGCTATGGCTACACCTTC. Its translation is CSVLQVISYGYTF.

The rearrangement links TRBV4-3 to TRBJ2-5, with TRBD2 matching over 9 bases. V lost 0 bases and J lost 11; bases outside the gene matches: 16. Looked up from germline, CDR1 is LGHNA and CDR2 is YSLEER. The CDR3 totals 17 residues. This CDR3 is CASSQDGVAGGPDEQYF. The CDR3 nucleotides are TGCGCCAGCAGCCAAGATGGGGTGGCGGGAGGGCCGGATGAGCAGTACTTC.

This CDR3 is CASSQVKAWGTEAFF. The DNA for the CDR3 is TGCGCCAGCAGCCAAGTCAAAGCATGGGGCACTGAAGCTTTCTTT. The chain combines TRBV4-1 with TRBJ1-1; D is ambiguous. This CDR3 has 15 residues. Germline loops: CDR1 MGHRA, CDR2 YSYEKL. Trimming pared 1 base from V and 4 bases from J, leaving 13 bases between.

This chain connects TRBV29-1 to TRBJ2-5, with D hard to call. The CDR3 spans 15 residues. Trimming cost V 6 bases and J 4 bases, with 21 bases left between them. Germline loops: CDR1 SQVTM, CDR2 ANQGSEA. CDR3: CSVQTADSIAETQYF. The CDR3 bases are TGCAGCGTCCAAACGGCGGATTCTATAGCAGAGACCCAGTACTTC.

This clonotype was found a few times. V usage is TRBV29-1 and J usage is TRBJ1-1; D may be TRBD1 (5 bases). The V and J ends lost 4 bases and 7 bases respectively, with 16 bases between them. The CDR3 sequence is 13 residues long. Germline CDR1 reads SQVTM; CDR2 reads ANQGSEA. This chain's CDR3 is CSVAFRAEGEAFF. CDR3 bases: TGCAGCGTTGCGTTCAGGGCAGAAGGTGAAGCTTTCTTT.

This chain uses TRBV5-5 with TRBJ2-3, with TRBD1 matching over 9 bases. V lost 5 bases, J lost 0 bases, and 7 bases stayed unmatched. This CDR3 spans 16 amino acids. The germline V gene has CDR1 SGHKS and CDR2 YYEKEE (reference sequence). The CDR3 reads CASSPGQGLSTDTQYF. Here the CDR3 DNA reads TGTGCCAGCAGTCCCGGACAGGGGCTAAGCACAGATACGCAGTATTTT.

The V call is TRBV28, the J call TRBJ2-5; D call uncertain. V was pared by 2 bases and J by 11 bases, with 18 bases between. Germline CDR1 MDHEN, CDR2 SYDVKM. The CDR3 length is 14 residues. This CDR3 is CASSLPGPPKEQYF. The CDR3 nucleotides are TGTGCCAGCAGTTTACCGGGCCCGCCAAAGGAGCAGTACTTC.

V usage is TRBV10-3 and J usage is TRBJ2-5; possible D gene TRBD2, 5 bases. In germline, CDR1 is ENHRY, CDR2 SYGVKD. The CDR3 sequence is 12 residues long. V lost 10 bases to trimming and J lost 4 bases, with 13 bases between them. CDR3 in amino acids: CATRRGIETQYF. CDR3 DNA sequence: TGTGCCACCCGCCGGGGAATAGAGACCCAGTACTTC.